These 29 T cell receptor beta chains were sequenced from one sample in a study of T cell repertoires in cytomegalovirus infection. Their target antigens are unknown. MiXCR, applied by TCRdb to the reads, yields one record per CDR3 protein. The data contain about 900,000 distinct CDR3 sequences, around a third of them seen just once; the ten biggest clones take up roughly 13%. This specimen was cultured CD8+ T cells from PBMCs, taken from culture after CMV antigen stimulation. These receptors were collected from a human donor in good health (CMV status not recorded). Some clones in this sample may be carry-over from other donors' samples.

This clonotype was picked up a small number of times. The chain combines TRBV10-3 with TRBJ2-3, with 7 bases fitting TRBD2. The junction had 5 bases not matched to a gene; V was cut back by 7 bases and J by 1 base. The CDR3 contains 14 residues. Germline V gene lookup returns CDR1 ENHRY and CDR2 SYGVKD. CDR3 nucleotide sequence: TGTGCCATCATGGCAAGCGGGGGCACAGATACGCAGTATTTT. This gives the protein CAIMASGGTDTQYF.

The V call is TRBV6-5, the J call TRBJ1-1; the D is unclear. The V end lost 3 bases, the J end lost 4 bases, and 9 bases lay between the germline ends. The CDR3 totals 13 residues. Germline V gene sequence: CDR1 MNHEY, CDR2 SVGAGI. The CDR3 sequence is CASSYRSGTEAFF. CDR3 DNA: TGTGCCAGCAGTTATAGATCCGGCACTGAAGCTTTCTTT.

This clonotype was seen a single time. The rearrangement joins TRBV15 to TRBJ2-1, with a tentative D call TRBD2 (6 bases). The V gene lost 3 bases and the J gene lost 3 bases, with 12 bases spanning the gap. Germline V lookup: CDR1 LNHNV, CDR2 YYDKDF (reference sequence). The CDR3 contains 15 residues. The CDR3 region is CATSSWDGGYNEQFF. The DNA for the CDR3 is TGTGCCACCAGCAGTTGGGACGGGGGCTACAATGAGCAGTTCTTC.

In its sample, this clonotype was seen many times. The rearrangement links TRBV11-1 to TRBJ1-3, with D perhaps matching TRBD1 (6 bases). V shed 2 bases and J shed 0 bases, with 14 bases lying between them. This CDR3 has 17 residues. The V gene's germline CDR1 is SGHAT and CDR2 FQDESV (reference sequence). CDR3 bases: TGTGCCAGCAGCTTAATGTCAGGGGCGTCCTCTGGAAACACCATATATTTT. It translates to CASSLMSGASSGNTIYF.

This clonotype was counted between two and nine times. This sequence joins TRBV7-6 and TRBJ2-1; 15 bases line up with TRBD2. The V segment lost 5 bases and the J segment 7 bases; nucleotides outside the gene matches: 9. This CDR3 is 17 amino acids long. Germline V gene lookup returns CDR1 SGHVS and CDR2 FNYEAQ. The CDR3 sequence is CASSHRGTSGGWNEQFF. The CDR3 bases are TGTGCCAGCAGCCACCGGGGGACTAGCGGGGGGTGGAATGAGCAGTTCTTC.

This clonotype was seen a handful of times. The V call is TRBV6-6, the J call TRBJ1-1, with unresolved D. The CDR3 consists of 12 residues. Germline CDR1 MNHNY, CDR2 SVGAGI (reference sequence). Trimming pared 6 bases from V and 11 bases from J, leaving 16 bases between. The CDR3 loop is CASRASRVDAFF. The CDR3 nucleotides read TGTGCCAGCAGGGCGAGTCGGGTCGACGCTTTCTTT.

This clonotype was seen more than once but under ten times. This chain connects TRBV27 to TRBJ2-1, with a possible D match to TRBD1 (5 bases). V was shortened by 8 bases and J by 8 bases, with 25 bases between the two germline ends. This CDR3 has 16 amino acids. Per germline, CDR1 MNHEY and CDR2 SMNVEV (reference sequence). Here the CDR3 reads CASLPATGLHWHEQFF. In DNA form, the CDR3 reads TGTGCCAGCCTTCCCGCCACAGGTCTCCATTGGCATGAGCAGTTCTTC.

This clonotype showed up just once. V usage is TRBV7-6 and J usage is TRBJ2-7; 8 bases fit TRBD2. The CDR3 is made up of 13 amino acids. Germline V gene lookup returns CDR1 SGHVS and CDR2 FNYEAQ. In nucleotides, the CDR3 is TGTGCCAACAGCTTAGGGACTAGATACGAGCAGTACGTC. Amino acid sequence: CANSLGTRYEQYV.

This clonotype was seen only a few times. J is TRBJ1-2 and V is TRBV6-1, with D possibly TRBD1 on 5 matching bases. CDR1 and CDR2 from the germline V gene are MNHNS and SASEGT. The CDR3 covers 17 residues. V dropped 6 bases and J dropped 3 bases, with 23 bases sitting between them. The CDR3 loop is CASSSGGGFLLDYGYTF. The CDR3 nucleotides are TGTGCCAGCAGCTCTGGGGGGGGGTTTTTGCTGGACTATGGCTACACCTTC.

This clonotype was seen at least ten times. The chain links TRBV7-9 to TRBJ1-2, with D unresolved. Trimming shortened V by 4 bases and J by 1 base, and 16 bases separated the two germline ends. The V gene's germline CDR1 is SEHNR and CDR2 FQNEAQ (reference sequence). The CDR3 loop spans 16 amino acids. Written as DNA, the CDR3 is TGTGCCAGCAGCTCCTCGCGACCCGGGATTAACTATGGCTACACCTTC. Amino acid sequence: CASSSSRPGINYGYTF.

The sample holds a few counts of this clonotype. The chain employs TRBV6-2 or TRBV6-3 and TRBJ2-3; D is unclear. Trimming shortened V by 7 bases and J by 6 bases, and 11 bases separated the two germline ends. The CDR3 consists of 12 residues. Germline values: CDR1 MNHEY, CDR2 SVGEGT. CDR3 loop: CASISPRDTQYF. The CDR3 DNA reads as TGTGCCAGCATTTCCCCCCGGGATACGCAGTATTTT.

V gene TRBV25-1 combines with J gene TRBJ2-1, with 8 bases that match TRBD1. Losses at the gene ends were 0 bases for V and 0 bases for J; bases not matched to a gene: 7. The CDR3 has 18 residues. Germline-derived CDR1 and CDR2 are MGHDK and SYGVNS. Here the CDR3 reads CASSEYPSTGGSYNEQFF. The CDR3 DNA reads TGTGCCAGCAGTGAATATCCCTCCACAGGGGGCTCCTACAATGAGCAGTTCTTC.

Comment on this clonotype: A read error may be the cause here, since a much bigger clone is one base away. The rearrangement joins TRBV7-6 to TRBJ1-5; D may be TRBD1 (5 bases). Germline CDR1 is SGHVS and CDR2 is FNYEAQ. This CDR3 contains 15 residues. CDR3 in DNA: TGTGTCAGCAGCCCGGACTTAGGGGCAAATCAGCCCCAGCATTTT. It yields the protein CVSSPDLGANQPQHF.

At least ten counts were recorded for this clonotype. The V call is TRBV7-8, the J call TRBJ2-1; weak D call: TRBD1 (5 bases). CDR3 size: 17 residues. V lost 4 bases to trimming and J lost 2 bases, with 18 bases between them. In germline, CDR1 is SGHVS, CDR2 FQNEAQ. The CDR3 coding sequence is TGTGCCAGCAGCTCCAACCGGCAGGGCAAGACCTACAATGAGCAGTTCTTC. Its protein is CASSSNRQGKTYNEQFF.

The rearrangement joins TRBV10-3 to TRBJ2-1; 10 nucleotides agree with TRBD2. Per the germline V gene, CDR1 is ENHRY and CDR2 is SYGVKD. The CDR3 is made up of 16 amino acids. V lost 6 bases to trimming and J lost 5 bases; unmatched junction nucleotides: 10. Here the CDR3 reads CAISATNSGGDNEQFF. The DNA of the CDR3 is TGTGCCATCAGCGCCACTAACAGCGGGGGGGACAATGAGCAGTTCTTC.

This clonotype has only a few counts. The chain recombines TRBV10-3 with TRBJ2-3, with D perhaps matching TRBD2 (6 bases). The CDR3 contains 15 residues. V was shortened by 6 bases and J by 1 base, with 14 bases between the two germline ends. Germline-derived CDR1 and CDR2 are ENHRY and SYGVKD. The CDR3 region has the DNA TGTGCCATCAGCTCCGAGGGCGGGGGCACAGATACGCAGTATTTT. It specifies CAISSEGGGTDTQYF.

A remark on this clonotype: Compared with germline, one end of the junction differs, possibly owing to a read error. The rearrangement links TRBV7-6 to TRBJ2-5; 8 bases are a match to TRBD1. This CDR3 spans 16 amino acids. Looked up from germline, CDR1 is SGHVS and CDR2 is FNYEAQ. CDR3 sequence: CASSLDGTGAARPQYF. DNA of the CDR3: TGTGCTAGCAGCTTAGACGGGACAGGAGCCGCCCGGCCCCAGTACTTC.

This rearrangement joins TRBV4-1 to TRBJ2-3, with D perhaps assigned TRBD1 or TRBD2 (5 bases each). Trimming shortened V by 1 base and J by 0 bases, and 11 bases separated the two germline ends. CDR3 length: 16 residues. Germline V gives CDR1 MGHRA, CDR2 YSYEKL. DNA for the CDR3: TGCGCCAGCAGCCAAGGAGGGGTCATCAGCACAGATACGCAGTATTTT. It is translated as CASSQGGVISTDTQYF.

This clonotype appeared a few times. The CDR3 loop is CASSPSSSGAQYGYTF. DNA for the CDR3: TGTGCCAGCTCACCCAGCTCGTCAGGTGCGCAATATGGCTACACCTTC. This rearrangement joins TRBV18 to TRBJ1-2; no definite D call. This CDR3 comprises 16 residues. V gave up 3 bases and J gave up 5 bases, with 19 bases separating them. CDR1 and CDR2 from the germline V gene are KGHSH and LQKENI.

The rearrangement uses TRBV19 and TRBJ1-1, with D possibly being TRBD1 (5 bases). V lost 1 base and J lost 2, with 14 bases in between. This CDR3 is 16 amino acids long. Germline V lookup: CDR1 LNHDA, CDR2 SQIVND (reference sequence). CDR3 sequence: CASSIGVGTVNTEAFF. The CDR3 DNA is TGTGCCAGTAGTATAGGAGTTGGGACGGTCAACACTGAAGCTTTCTTT.

There are many counts of this clonotype. The chain recombines TRBV12-3 or TRBV12-4 with TRBJ2-7, with D possibly being TRBD1 (5 bases). The V and J ends lost 1 base and 0 bases respectively, with 10 bases between them. The CDR3 sequence is 15 residues long. The CDR3 nucleotides read TGTGCCAGCAGTTTAGACCAGGGCTACTCCTACGAGCAGTACTTC. As protein: CASSLDQGYSYEQYF.

This rearrangement joins TRBV7-6 to TRBJ2-2; tentative D call: TRBD1 (5 bases). This CDR3 comprises 15 residues. Trimming cost V 6 bases and J 5 bases, with 16 bases left between them. Germline lookup yields CDR1 SGHVS and CDR2 FNYEAQ. This CDR3 reads CASRHGAGKTGELFF. The CDR3, as DNA: TGTGCCAGCAGACATGGGGCAGGGAAAACCGGGGAGCTGTTTTTT.

This clonotype was observed at least ten times. The chain is built from TRBV7-2 and TRBJ2-1; TRBD2 aligns across 8 bases. The CDR3 extends over 14 amino acids. J was trimmed by 9 bases and V by 3 bases; bases with no gene match: 7. Germline V gene sequence: CDR1 SGHTA, CDR2 FQGNSA. In DNA form, the CDR3 reads TGTGCCAGCAGCTTGGGTAGCGGGGAAAGTGAGCAGTTCTTC. As protein: CASSLGSGESEQFF.

This clonotype came up a few times. This rearrangement joins TRBV3-1 to TRBJ1-1, with TRBD1 as a possible D gene (5 bases). The germline V and J ends were trimmed by 2 bases and 7 bases, with 11 bases remaining between them. Germline assignment: CDR1 LGHDT and CDR2 YNNKEL (reference sequence). The CDR3 is 13 amino acids. The CDR3 reads CASSQRGIVEAFF. DNA for the CDR3: TGTGCCAGCAGCCAAAGGGGAATTGTTGAAGCTTTCTTT.

The rearrangement uses TRBV10-3 and TRBJ1-2, with D uncertain. Trimming took off 0 bases at V and 0 bases at J, with 11 bases between the two ends. This CDR3 has 16 residues. Per the germline V gene, CDR1 is ENHRY and CDR2 is SYGVKD. The CDR3 sequence: CAISESVTSSNYGYTF. As DNA, the CDR3 is TGTGCCATCAGTGAGTCGGTAACTTCCTCTAACTATGGCTACACCTTC.

Note on this clonotype: This may be a read error: a much more frequent sequence differs by one nucleotide. The V and J genes are TRBV9 and TRBJ2-3; D is undetermined. Germline values: CDR1 SGDLS, CDR2 YYNGEE. There are 10 residues in the CDR3. The V and J ends lost 6 bases and 5 bases respectively, with 4 bases between them. This chain's CDR3 is CASNGDTQYF. The CDR3 nucleotides are TGTGCCAGCAATGGAGATACGCAGTATTTT.

This clonotype showed up just a few times. This chain joins TRBV6-6 and TRBJ2-3; unclear D gene. Trimming took 5 bases from V and 0 from J, leaving 12 bases between them. This CDR3 is built from 15 residues. Germline V CDR1 and CDR2: MNHNY, SVGAGI (reference sequence). CDR3 sequence (DNA): TGTGCCAGCAGTACTCGGACCCCTAGCACAGATACGCAGTATTTT. Amino acids: CASSTRTPSTDTQYF.

The J gene is TRBJ1-1, the V gene TRBV12-3 or TRBV12-4; a weak D match, TRBD1 (5 bases). Trimming shortened V by 2 bases and J by 11 bases, and 21 bases separated the two germline ends. The length of the CDR3 is 15 residues. CDR3 protein: CASSLRVQGAYRAFF. The CDR3 bases are TGTGCCAGCAGTTTAAGGGTCCAGGGCGCCTACCGGGCTTTCTTT.

The chain links TRBV27 to TRBJ1-5, with D maybe TRBD1 (6 bases). The germline V gene has CDR1 MNHEY and CDR2 SMNVEV (reference sequence). The CDR3 contains 17 residues. V shed 0 bases and J shed 0 bases, with 12 bases lying between them. CDR3 DNA sequence: TGTGCCAGCAGTTTATCGGGCCCCAGGGGTAGCAATCAGCCCCAGCATTTT. Its protein product is CASSLSGPRGSNQPQHF.